These 32 T cell receptor beta chains came from one sample sequenced in a study of cytomegalovirus exposure and HLA in healthy donors (dated by TCRdb to 2016 to 2017). Libraries were constructed by the immunoSEQ multiplex PCR assay. For the multiplex PCR, a mixture combining 60 forward primers for TCR Vbeta segments and 13 reverse primers for TCR Jbeta segments was used. TCRdb took over this immuneACCESS table, retaining in-frame rearrangements with V and J assigned. Such tables are incomplete; in checked studies, under half of the missing clones stem from an unresolved V gene, and the remainder is unexplained. The sample includes approximately 58,000 clones, with approximately 80% observed a single time. Approximately 4.3% of the sample is held by the ten biggest clonotypes. Sequenced sample: PBMCs. These receptors all come from a man aged 25-40 years in good health and CMV-seronegative.

The chain recombines TRBV6-6 with TRBJ2-3; maybe TRBD2 (6 bases). The CDR3 runs to 15 residues. V was trimmed by 6 bases and J by 0 bases, leaving 13 bases between them. Germline loops: CDR1 MNHNY, CDR2 SVGAGI (reference sequence). The CDR3: CASRGLGTSTDTQYF. Here the CDR3 DNA reads TGTGCCAGCAGGGGTCTGGGGACTAGCACAGATACGCAGTATTTT.

This clone was observed once. The rearrangement links TRBV12-5 to TRBJ2-1; 12 nucleotides match TRBD2. CDR1 and CDR2 (germline): LGHNT, FRNRAP. The CDR3 runs 18 residues. The trim removed 1 base at V and 4 bases at J, leaving 8 bases unmatched. The CDR3 region has the DNA TGTGCTAGTGGTTTGGAGCTAGCGGGAGGGCCGGGGTACAATGAGCAGTTCTTC. Translated, it gives CASGLELAGGPGYNEQFF.

The chain links TRBV18 to TRBJ2-5, with a tentative D call TRBD1 (6 bases). This CDR3 region has 14 residues. From germline, CDR1 is KGHSH and CDR2 LQKENI. V lost 3 bases, J lost 5 bases, and 13 bases lay in between. CDR3 sequence: CASSPDSIGETQYF. In DNA form, the CDR3 reads TGTGCCAGCTCACCGGACAGCATCGGGGAGACCCAGTACTTC.

The chain has TRBV13 and TRBJ1-1, with D perhaps TRBD1 (6 bases). The CDR3 has 14 amino acids. The V end was cut by 3 bases, the J end by 1 base, with 9 bases between. Germline V CDR1 and CDR2: PRHDT, FYEKMQ (reference sequence). The CDR3 is CASSFRQANTEAFF. For the CDR3, the DNA is TGTGCCAGCAGCTTCCGACAGGCGAACACTGAAGCTTTCTTT.

As DNA, the CDR3 is TGTGCCAGCAGCCCCCGGCGGGAGGGTTACAGCTCCTACAATGAGCAGTTCTTC. It specifies CASSPRREGYSSYNEQFF. V and J are TRBV5-6 and TRBJ2-1; 9 nucleotides agree with TRBD2. The CDR3 length is 18 residues. Germline lookup yields CDR1 SGHDT and CDR2 YYEEEE. J gave up 0 bases and V 4 bases, and 11 bases lay outside the gene matches.

The J gene is TRBJ2-5, the V gene TRBV7-9; 7 bases line up with TRBD1. The CDR3 loop spans 16 amino acids. Germline V gives CDR1 SEHNR, CDR2 FQNEAQ (reference sequence). With 5 bases clipped from V and 5 bases from J, the junction kept 14 bases outside the gene matches. The CDR3 loop is CASSPRRQGVGETQYF. CDR3 bases: TGTGCCAGCAGCCCCAGAAGACAGGGAGTGGGGGAGACCCAGTACTTC.

This sequence joins TRBV11-3 and TRBJ2-1; 11 bases align to TRBD2. CDR1 and CDR2 (germline): SGHNT, YENEEA. Trimming cost V 0 bases and J 6 bases; bases outside gene matches: 4. This CDR3 has 16 residues. The DNA for the CDR3 is TGTGCCAGCAGCTTAGATAGCGGGGGGGCCGGCAATGAGCAGTTCTTC. As protein: CASSLDSGGAGNEQFF. Full variable domain (missing parts from reference TRBV11-3 and TRBJ2-1): EAGVVQSPRYKIIEKKQPVAFWCNPISGHNTLYWYLQNLGQGPELLIRYENEEAVDDSQLPKDRFSAERLKGVDSTLKIQPAELGDSAVYLCASSLDSGGAGNEQFFGPGTRLTVL.

This clone has a handful of counts. The J gene is TRBJ2-7, the V gene TRBV5-6; 7 bases are shared with TRBD1. V gave up 5 bases and J gave up 7 bases; unmatched junction bases: 9. CDR1 and CDR2 (germline): SGHDT, YYEEEE. This CDR3 comprises 13 residues. The CDR3 reads CASREKGAREQYF. Written as DNA, the CDR3 is TGTGCCAGCAGAGAGAAGGGGGCGCGGGAGCAGTACTTC.

The chain is built from TRBV12-2 and TRBJ1-4; the table's TRBD1 call for D was not verified on the DNA. TRBV12-2 is assigned pseudogene status. The CDR3 is made up of 15 amino acids. This CDR3 reads CASRLAPGQGEKLFF. The CDR3 nucleotides are TGTGCAAGTCGCTTAGCGCCGGGACAGGGGGAAAAACTGTTTTTT.

The chain joins TRBV27 to TRBJ2-5; 8 bases line up with TRBD2. V was clipped by 7 bases and J by 5 bases; unmatched bases: 9. Germline CDR1 MNHEY, CDR2 SMNVEV (reference sequence). This CDR3 spans 14 amino acids. The CDR3 DNA reads as TGTGCCAGCACCATCAAAGCGGGAGAGGAGACCCAGTACTTC. Its protein product is CASTIKAGEETQYF.

The gene calls are TRBV11-3 and TRBJ2-2; a weak D match, TRBD1 (6 bases). This CDR3 has 17 amino acids. Germline V gene lookup returns CDR1 SGHNT and CDR2 YENEEA. V lost 1 base, J lost 3 bases, and 15 bases lay in between. The CDR3 nucleotides read TGTGCCAGCAGCTTAGGGGGCTGGACAGCCGACACCGGGGAGCTGTTTTTT. Translated: CASSLGGWTADTGELFF. The whole variable domain, remainder taken from reference TRBV11-3 and TRBJ2-2, is EAGVVQSPRYKIIEKKQPVAFWCNPISGHNTLYWYLQNLGQGPELLIRYENEEAVDDSQLPKDRFSAERLKGVDSTLKIQPAELGDSAVYLCASSLGGWTADTGELFFGEGSRLTVL.

Here the CDR3 DNA reads TGCAGCGTTACTCTACCCCGGGGAGGGGGAGTAGCAGATACGCAGTATTTT. The encoded protein is CSVTLPRGGGVADTQYF. The chain uses TRBV29-1 and TRBJ2-3, with TRBD2 as a possible D gene (7 bases). V was shortened by 5 bases and J by 4 bases, with 25 bases between the two germline ends. Germline-derived CDR1 and CDR2 are SQVTM and ANQGSEA. CDR3 size: 17 residues.

V and J are TRBV7-3 and TRBJ2-6, with a weak D call TRBD1 (6 bases). The CDR3 consists of 16 residues. Germline V gene lookup returns CDR1 SGHTA and CDR2 FQGTGA. With 6 bases removed from V and 3 bases from J, the gap between germline ends came to 15 bases. This CDR3 is CASSWTVLSGANVLTF. The CDR3 nucleotides are TGTGCCAGCAGTTGGACAGTATTGAGTGGGGCCAACGTCCTGACTTTC.

The CDR3: CASSVQGQGGEQFF. In DNA, the CDR3 is TGTGCCAGCAGCGTCCAGGGACAGGGAGGTGAGCAGTTCTTC. This chain joins TRBV9 and TRBJ2-1; TRBD1 aligns across 9 bases. Germline CDR1 and CDR2: SGDLS and YYNGEE. V was clipped by 2 bases and J by 9 bases; unmatched bases: 6. The CDR3 length is 14 residues.

The CDR3 protein is CASSSGGFGSPLHF. The CDR3 DNA reads TGTGCCAGCAGTTCGGGGGGCTTCGGTTCACCCCTCCACTTT. The rearrangement joins TRBV9 to TRBJ1-6, with D maybe TRBD1 (6 bases). The CDR3 extends over 14 amino acids. Per the germline V gene, CDR1 is SGDLS and CDR2 is YYNGEE. V lost 5 bases and J lost 9, with 15 bases in between.

The CDR3, as DNA: TGCGCCAGCCCCAGCGTTAGCGGGAGGCGTACGAACTCCTACAATGAGCAGTTCTTC. Translation: CASPSVSGRRTNSYNEQFF. V and J are TRBV10-2 and TRBJ2-1; 10 bases fit TRBD2. This CDR3 has 19 amino acids. Germline V CDR1 and CDR2: WSHSY, SAAADI. The ends lost 8 bases at V and 0 bases at J; junction bases unmatched: 16.

The chain combines TRBV7-2 with TRBJ2-1; TRBD2 matches at 9 bases. The germline CDR1 and CDR2 sequences are SGHTA and FQGNSA. This CDR3 region has 15 residues. The trim removed 2 bases at V and 3 bases at J, leaving 2 bases unmatched. CDR3 nucleotide sequence: TGTGCCAGCAGCTTACTAGCGGGGTTCTACAATGAGCAGTTCTTC. This sequence encodes CASSLLAGFYNEQFF.

The rearrangement uses TRBV5-1 and TRBJ1-4; TRBD1 is a possible D gene (6 bases). V was pared by 2 bases and J by 8 bases, with 10 bases between. Germline CDR1 is SGHRS and CDR2 is YFSETQ. This CDR3 has 13 amino acids. The CDR3 DNA reads as TGCGCCAGCAGCTTTAAACAGGGAGAAAAACTGTTTTTT. The encoded protein is CASSFKQGEKLFF.

This clone was seen just once. CDR3 residues: CASSSLQGKGYGYTF. The CDR3 nucleotides are TGTGCCAGCAGTTCCCTACAGGGGAAAGGCTATGGCTACACCTTC. This chain connects TRBV6-5 to TRBJ1-2; 7 bases align to TRBD1. Germline V gives CDR1 MNHEY, CDR2 SVGAGI. This CDR3 region has 15 residues. V shed 4 bases, J shed 4 bases, and the junction held 9 bases outside the gene matches.

The rearrangement links TRBV7-2 to TRBJ2-3, with D maybe TRBD2 (6 bases). The ends were cut back, 8 bases at V and 0 bases at J, with 18 bases in the middle. Germline CDR1 is SGHTA and CDR2 is FQGNSA. The CDR3 runs 16 residues. The CDR3 is CASVTDSGPSTDTQYF. The CDR3, as DNA: TGTGCCAGCGTAACAGATAGCGGACCTAGCACAGATACGCAGTATTTT.

The CDR3 region is CASSPDRTNYGYTF. The CDR3 DNA sequence: TGTGCCAGCAGCCCCGACAGAACTAACTATGGCTACACCTTC. The chain combines TRBV2 with TRBJ1-2; a possible D gene is TRBD1 (5 bases). Trimming cost V 6 bases and J 0 bases, with 11 bases left between them. CDR3 length: 14 residues. Looked up from germline, CDR1 is SNHLY and CDR2 is FYNNEI.

The chain has TRBV6-1 and TRBJ1-2; D might be TRBD1 (5 bases). The CDR3 contains 13 residues. Germline values: CDR1 MNHNS, CDR2 SASEGT. V lost 7 bases to trimming and J lost 4 bases, with 13 bases between them. For the CDR3, the DNA is TGTGCCAGCAAAATATTGGGGCCCTATGGCTACACCTTC. It is translated as CASKILGPYGYTF.

This clone has just one count. This rearrangement joins TRBV11-2 to TRBJ2-1; D gene uncertain. The V gene lost 1 base and the J gene lost 10 bases, with 8 bases spanning the gap. This CDR3 has 12 residues. CDR1 and CDR2 from the germline V gene are SGHAT and FQNNGV. The chain's CDR3 is CASSLGVWEQFF. CDR3 nucleotide sequence: TGTGCCAGCAGCTTAGGCGTCTGGGAGCAGTTCTTC.

This chain links TRBV13 with TRBJ1-2; D is ambiguous. CDR3 length: 14 amino acids. Between the trimmed V and J ends, which lost 5 bases and 2 bases, there was a span of 12 bases. Germline CDR1 reads PRHDT; CDR2 reads FYEKMQ (reference sequence). For the CDR3, the DNA is TGTGCCAGCAGCCCTCAGGTTTTGAACTATGGCTACACCTTC. This sequence encodes CASSPQVLNYGYTF.

V is TRBV27 and J is TRBJ2-4; TRBD1 is a possible D gene (5 bases). The germline gives CDR1 MNHEY, CDR2 SMNVEV (reference sequence). Between the trimmed V and J ends, which lost 9 bases and 0 bases, there was a span of 15 bases. This CDR3 region has 15 residues. The CDR3 DNA is TGTGCCAGTGGATTTCTAGGGGAAGCCAAAAACATTCAGTACTTC. This sequence encodes CASGFLGEAKNIQYF.

On this clone: An end of the junction differs from the germline gene, which may be a read error. The chain uses TRBV7-9 and TRBJ1-3; 8 positions agree with TRBD1. From germline, CDR1 is SEHNR and CDR2 FQNEAQ (reference sequence). The CDR3 contains 14 residues. The CDR3 is CSSSPRTGIDTIYF. The CDR3 DNA follows: TGTTCCAGCAGCCCAAGGACAGGGATCGACACCATATATTTT.

The rearrangement uses TRBV5-1 and TRBJ2-1; 11 bases are shared with TRBD1. Germline V gene sequence: CDR1 SGHRS, CDR2 YFSETQ. V trimming: 3 bases; J trimming: 5 bases; junction bases outside the gene matches: 1. The CDR3 contains 14 residues. DNA of the CDR3: TGCGCCAGCAGCTCGGGACAGGGGGACAATGAGCAGTTCTTC. This encodes CASSSGQGDNEQFF.

The rearrangement joins TRBV7-9 to TRBJ1-3; D ambiguous. The V end lost 8 bases, the J end lost 3 bases, and 8 bases lay between the germline ends. Per the germline V gene, CDR1 is SEHNR and CDR2 is FQNEAQ (reference sequence). CDR3 size: 12 residues. The CDR3 DNA reads TGTGCCAGCCCCGTCCTTGGAAACACCATATATTTT. It codes for CASPVLGNTIYF. Full variable domain (rest looked up from reference TRBV7-9 and TRBJ1-3): DTGVSQNPRHKITKRGQNVTFRCDPISEHNRLYWYRQTLGQGPEFLTYFQNEAQLEKSRLLSDRFSAERPKGSFSTLEIQRTEQGDSAMYLCASPVLGNTIYFGEGSWLTVV.

V is TRBV14 and J is TRBJ2-1, with TRBD2 matching 13 bases. The CDR3 totals 16 residues. The V segment lost 4 bases and the J segment 5 bases; nucleotides outside the gene matches: 5. Germline V gene data show CDR1 as SGHDN and CDR2 as FVKESK. CDR3: CASSRLGTSGDNEQFF. DNA for the CDR3: TGTGCCAGCAGCCGCCTTGGGACTAGCGGGGACAATGAGCAGTTCTTC.

The chain links TRBV5-1 to TRBJ2-5, with 8 bases fitting TRBD1. Trimming took 1 base from V and 5 from J; bases not matched to a gene: 4. CDR3 size: 14 residues. Germline CDR1 is SGHRS and CDR2 is YFSETQ. This chain's CDR3 is CASSLRQGRETQYF. The CDR3 region has the DNA TGCGCCAGCAGCTTGAGACAGGGGAGGGAGACCCAGTACTTC.

The J gene is TRBJ1-2, the V gene TRBV6-5; no firm D call. The CDR3 sequence is 13 residues long. Germline-derived CDR1 and CDR2 are MNHEY and SVGAGI. V lost 9 bases and J 3 bases, leaving 14 bases between the germline ends. CDR3 residues: CASSKADYYGYTF. The CDR3, as DNA: TGTGCCAGTTCTAAAGCGGACTACTATGGCTACACCTTC.

This clone was observed once. The chain is built from TRBV7-9 and TRBJ2-5, with D possibly being TRBD2 (6 bases). The J call is in doubt because the DNA end fits TRBJ2-7 better. Germline V CDR1 and CDR2: SEHNR, FQNEAQ (reference sequence). CDR3 size: 16 residues. As DNA, the CDR3 is TGTGCCAGCAGCCCCAAGGAGGGTCCTGATTCCTACGAGCAGTACTTC. It encodes CASSPKEGPDSYEQYF.